This TCR beta chain comes out of a study of control samples from healthy donors and cancer patients. Germline V gene sequence: CDR1 SGHNT, CDR2 YYREEE (reference sequence). The CDR3 spans 12 residues. Trimming cost V 4 bases and J 4 bases, with 8 bases left between them. Data came from immunoSEQ multiplex PCR; TCRdb stores just in-frame clones and leaves some out. The table has approximately 190,000 clones, about 91% seen once. The sample was blood. The sequence was obtained from a man aged 30 to 39 in good health. The V gene is TRBV5-4, the J gene TRBJ1-2, with no clear D. The DNA for the CDR3 is TGTGCCAGCAGCACCGGGATCTATGGCTACACCTTC. This codes for CASSTGIYGYTF. Together with reference TRBV5-4 and TRBJ1-2, the CDR3 gives the full variable domain: ETGVTQSPTHLIKTRGQQVTLRCSSQSGHNTVSWYQQALGQGPQFIFQYYREEENGRGNFPPRFSGLQFPNYSSELNVNALELDDSALYLCASSTGIYGYTFGSGTRLTVV.